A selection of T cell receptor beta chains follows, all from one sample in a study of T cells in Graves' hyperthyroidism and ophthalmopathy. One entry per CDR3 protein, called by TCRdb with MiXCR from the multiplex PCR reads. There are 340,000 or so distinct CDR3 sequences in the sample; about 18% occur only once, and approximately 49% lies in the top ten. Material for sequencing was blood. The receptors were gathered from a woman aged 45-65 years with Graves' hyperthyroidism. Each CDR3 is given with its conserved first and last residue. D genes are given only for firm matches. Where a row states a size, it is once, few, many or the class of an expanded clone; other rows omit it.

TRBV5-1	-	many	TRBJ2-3	CASSALIPRGTDTQYF	TGCGCCAGCAGCGCCCTAATCCCTCGCGGCACAGATACGCAGTATTTT
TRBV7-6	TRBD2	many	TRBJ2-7	CASSPTPLAGETYEQYF	TGTGCCAGCAGCCCCACCCCCCTCGCGGGGGAAACCTACGAGCAGTACTTC
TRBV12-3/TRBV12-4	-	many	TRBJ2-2	CASSPMRLEGGTGELFF	TGTGCCAGCAGTCCGATGCGCTTGGAGGGCGGCACCGGGGAGCTGTTTTTT
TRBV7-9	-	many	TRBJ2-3	CASSPPPPDTQYF	TGTGCCAGCAGCCCCCCTCCCCCAGATACGCAGTATTTT
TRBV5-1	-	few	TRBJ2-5	CASSSIGRHQETQYF	TGCGCCAGCAGCTCGATAGGACGGCACCAAGAGACCCAGTACTTC
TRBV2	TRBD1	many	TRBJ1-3	CASGADRYSGNTIYF	TGTGCCAGCGGGGCGGACAGGTACTCTGGAAACACCATATATTTT
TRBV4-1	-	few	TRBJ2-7	CASSQDGAGRTTGHEQYF	TGCGCCAGCAGCCAAGACGGGGCGGGTCGGACCACAGGCCACGAGCAGTACTTC
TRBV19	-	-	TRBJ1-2	CASSIGQDYGYTF	TGTGCCAGTAGTATAGGACAGGACTATGGCTACACCTTC
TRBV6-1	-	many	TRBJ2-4	CASSGREWFNIQYF	TGTGCCAGCAGTGGACGAGAGTGGTTTAACATTCAGTACTTC
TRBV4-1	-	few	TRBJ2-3	CASSLTEPTTGADTQYF	TGCGCCAGCAGCTTAACGGAACCCACTACGGGGGCAGATACGCAGTATTTT
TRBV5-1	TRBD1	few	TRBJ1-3	CASSQGTGNPFYSGNTIYF	TGCGCCAGCAGCCAAGGGACAGGGAATCCGTTCTACTCTGGAAACACCATATATTTT
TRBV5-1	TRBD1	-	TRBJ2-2	CASSITRTGSDTGELFF	TGCGCCAGCAGCATAACGAGGACAGGGTCGGACACCGGGGAGCTGTTTTTT
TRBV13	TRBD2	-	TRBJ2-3	CASSAGTNTDTQYF	TGTGCCAGCAGCGCGGGGACTAACACAGATACGCAGTATTTT
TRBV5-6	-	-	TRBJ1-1	CASSLFGRMINTEAFF	TGTGCCAGCAGCTTGTTTGGCAGGATGATAAACACTGAAGCTTTCTTT
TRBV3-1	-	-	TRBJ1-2	CASSQGGDSGGYTF	TGTGCCAGCAGCCAAGGGGGAGATTCGGGTGGCTACACCTTC